Listed here are 24 T cell receptor beta chains from one sample, sequenced in a study of blood T cell repertoires in COVID-19 (dated by TCRdb to the early 2020s). Libraries were constructed by the immunoSEQ multiplex PCR assay. TCRdb holds this immuneACCESS table with in-frame rearrangements only. Some clones are missing; in checked studies, unresolved V genes explain under half, and the rest has no known cause. The sample records approximately 190,000 clones, 80% to 90% of which are singletons. The biggest ten clones account for 13% to 15% of the sample. The sample was peripheral blood. The receptors were sampled from a man aged 25-45 years with active or convalescent COVID-19.

J is TRBJ2-3 and V is TRBV25-1; TRBD2 matches 10 bases. The CDR3 has 15 amino acids. V trimming: 1 base; J trimming: 5 bases; junction bases outside the gene matches: 3. Germline CDR1 is MGHDK and CDR2 is SYGVNS. CDR3 bases: TGTGCCAGCAGTGAATCGAAGCGGGGGGGAGATACGCAGTATTTT. As protein: CASSESKRGGDTQYF.

V usage is TRBV28 and J usage is TRBJ2-1; D gene unclear. There are 14 residues in the CDR3. Germline CDR1 MDHEN, CDR2 SYDVKM. V lost 4 bases and J 8 bases, leaving 15 bases between the germline ends. The CDR3 protein is CASSSGSGSYEQFF. DNA for the CDR3: TGTGCCAGCAGTTCTGGTTCCGGGTCCTATGAGCAGTTCTTC.

V is TRBV5-4 and J is TRBJ2-7; weak D call: TRBD1 (6 bases). Germline loops: CDR1 SGHNT, CDR2 YYREEE (reference sequence). V lost 4 bases and J 5 bases, leaving 22 bases between the germline ends. The CDR3 consists of 16 residues. This CDR3 reads CASSPTGTLVSNEQYF. The CDR3 nucleotides are TGTGCCAGCAGCCCCACTGGGACACTTGTCTCGAACGAGCAGTACTTC.

The V gene is TRBV5-8, the J gene TRBJ1-1; 8 bases map to TRBD1. Trimming took 0 bases from V and 5 from J; bases not matched to a gene: 3. The CDR3 is 14 residues long. Germline-derived CDR1 and CDR2 are SGHTS and YDEGEE. The CDR3 DNA is TGTGCCAGCAGCTTGGGGACAGGGAAAACTGAAGCTTTCTTT. It translates to CASSLGTGKTEAFF.

This clone came up a few times. The chain is built from TRBV4-1 and TRBJ1-1; the D is unclear. CDR1 and CDR2 (germline): MGHRA, YSYEKL. Trimming removed 0 bases from V and 4 bases from J, with 12 bases in between. The CDR3 runs 15 residues. CDR3 nucleotide sequence: TGCGCCAGCAGCCAAGATTTGTCGGGAAGCACTGAAGCTTTCTTT. This sequence encodes CASSQDLSGSTEAFF.

The CDR3 bases are TGCGCCAGCAGCCAGGGCGGGGTTAATGAAAAACTGTTTTTT. This translates into CASSQGGVNEKLFF. The J gene is TRBJ1-4, the V gene TRBV5-1; D is perhaps TRBD1 (5 bases). The CDR3 extends over 14 amino acids. From germline, CDR1 is SGHRS and CDR2 YFSETQ. With 4 bases removed from V and 4 bases from J, the gap between germline ends came to 11 bases.

V gene TRBV5-4 combines with J gene TRBJ2-6; the match to TRBD1 covers 9 bases. Germline CDR1 SGHNT, CDR2 YYREEE (reference sequence). There are 19 residues in the CDR3. Trimming removed 4 bases from V and 0 bases from J; junction bases left unmatched: 11. CDR3 loop: CASSPVWTGEFSGANVLTF. In nucleotides, the CDR3 is TGTGCCAGCAGCCCGGTGTGGACAGGGGAATTCTCTGGGGCCAACGTCCTGACTTTC. The complete variable domain, with remaining parts taken from reference TRBV5-4 and TRBJ2-6, reads ETGVTQSPTHLIKTRGQQVTLRCSSQSGHNTVSWYQQALGQGPQFIFQYYREEENGRGNFPPRFSGLQFPNYSSELNVNALELDDSALYLCASSPVWTGEFSGANVLTFGAGSRLTVL.

The chain links TRBV24-1 to TRBJ1-2; 7 positions agree with TRBD1. This CDR3 has 13 residues. Germline CDR1 reads KGHDR; CDR2 reads SFDVKD. V was pared by 5 bases and J by 5 bases, with 4 bases of the junction left unmatched. The CDR3, as DNA: TGTGCCACCAGTGTAGAACAGGGGTATGGCTACACCTTC. This translates into CATSVEQGYGYTF.

The J gene is TRBJ2-1, the V gene TRBV7-2; 11 nucleotides agree with TRBD2. The CDR3 is made up of 19 amino acids. V lost 2 bases to trimming and J lost 7 bases; unmatched junction nucleotides: 16. Germline V CDR1 and CDR2: SGHTA, FQGNSA. As DNA, the CDR3 is TGTGCCAGCAGCTTAAGCGGTAGCGGGAGGGCCCTGCGAGGAAATGAGCAGTTCTTC. Protein product: CASSLSGSGRALRGNEQFF.

CDR3 in DNA: TGTGCCAGCAGCGTTCCTAGCGGGGGTTATGAGCAGTTCTTC. This gives the protein CASSVPSGGYEQFF. The chain couples TRBV9 to TRBJ2-1; TRBD2 agrees at 10 bases. The CDR3 is 14 amino acids. Germline CDR1 and CDR2: SGDLS and YYNGEE. V dropped 2 bases and J dropped 8; count of bases not matched to a gene: 4.

The chain links TRBV10-2 to TRBJ1-2; D is perhaps TRBD1 (5 bases). Germline lookup yields CDR1 WSHSY and CDR2 SAAADI. This CDR3 contains 15 residues. V was shortened by 4 bases and J by 0 bases, with 12 bases between the two germline ends. The CDR3 reads CASSAPDKTNYGYTF. The CDR3 DNA reads as TGCGCCAGCAGTGCCCCGGACAAAACTAACTATGGCTACACCTTC.

The J gene is TRBJ2-1, the V gene TRBV18; D gene ambiguous. Per germline, CDR1 KGHSH and CDR2 LQKENI. The CDR3 covers 11 residues. Trimming pared 2 bases from V and 9 bases from J, leaving 5 bases between. The CDR3: CASSPVSEQFF. The CDR3 bases are TGTGCCAGCTCACCAGTGAGTGAGCAGTTCTTC.

The chain recombines TRBV6-2 or TRBV6-3 with TRBJ1-2, with 8 bases lining up with TRBD1. Germline lookup yields CDR1 MNHEY and CDR2 SVGEGT. The ends lost 6 bases at V and 3 bases at J; junction bases unmatched: 9. The CDR3 covers 15 residues. CDR3 DNA sequence: TGTGCCAGCAGCAAGGTGACAGGGGCGGACTATGGCTACACCTTC. It yields the protein CASSKVTGADYGYTF.

The V and J genes are TRBV14 and TRBJ1-2; tentatively, D is TRBD1 (6 bases). The V gene lost 6 bases and the J gene lost 8 bases, with 22 bases spanning the gap. The V gene's germline CDR1 is SGHDN and CDR2 FVKESK. This CDR3 is built from 15 residues. The CDR3 bases are TGTGCCAGCAGTCCAGGACAGCTAAACATGGGAGGCTACACCTTC. The encoded protein is CASSPGQLNMGGYTF.

The chain uses TRBV5-1 and TRBJ1-1; TRBD1 might be the D (5 bases). The V gene's germline CDR1 is SGHRS and CDR2 YFSETQ. The CDR3 consists of 16 residues. Trimming stripped 1 base from V and 0 bases from J, with 13 bases between. The CDR3 sequence is CASSLRWQGMNTEAFF. CDR3 DNA sequence: TGCGCCAGCAGCTTGAGGTGGCAGGGCATGAACACTGAAGCTTTCTTT.

The chain joins TRBV5-1 to TRBJ1-5; TRBD1 might be the D (5 bases). In germline, CDR1 is SGHRS, CDR2 YFSETQ. Trimming pared 0 bases from V and 7 bases from J, leaving 8 bases between. There are 13 residues in the CDR3. CDR3 nucleotides: TGCGCCAGCAGCTTGGACGGGGGACAGCCCCAGCATTTT. It yields the protein CASSLDGGQPQHF. Based on the CDR3 plus reference TRBV5-1 and TRBJ1-5, the full variable domain is KAGVTQTPRYLIKTRGQQVTLSCSPISGHRSVSWYQQTPGQGLQFLFEYFSETQRNKGNFPGRFSGRQFSNSRSEMNVSTLELGDSALYLCASSLDGGQPQHFGDGTRLSIL.

A few counts support this clone. The V call is TRBV14, the J call TRBJ1-4; 7 bases map to TRBD1. CDR3 size: 14 residues. The germline gives CDR1 SGHDN, CDR2 FVKESK. Trimming removed 6 bases from V and 7 bases from J; junction bases left unmatched: 8. The CDR3, as DNA: TGTGCCAGCAGTCGACAGGGTTCGAGTGAAAAACTGTTTTTT. Its protein product is CASSRQGSSEKLFF.

The V and J genes are TRBV27 and TRBJ1-1, with 9 bases that match TRBD1. The junction had 6 bases not matched to a gene; V was cut back by 4 bases and J by 3 bases. CDR3 length equals 15 residues. In germline, CDR1 is MNHEY, CDR2 SMNVEV (reference sequence). CDR3 region: CASSSHTGGDTEAFF. In DNA form, the CDR3 reads TGTGCCAGCAGTTCACATACAGGGGGCGACACTGAAGCTTTCTTT.

V gene TRBV5-6 combines with J gene TRBJ2-1; TRBD2 might be the D (7 bases). The V gene's germline CDR1 is SGHDT and CDR2 YYEEEE. Trimming pared 3 bases from V and 2 bases from J, leaving 21 bases between. The CDR3 is 18 amino acids. The CDR3 sequence is CASSSPGALAETYNEQFF. CDR3 DNA: TGTGCCAGCAGCTCCCCGGGGGCCCTAGCGGAAACCTACAATGAGCAGTTCTTC.

The V call is TRBV27, the J call TRBJ1-2, with TRBD1 identical over 10 bases. The germline CDR1 and CDR2 sequences are MNHEY and SMNVEV (reference sequence). The CDR3 is 15 residues long. Trimming took 0 bases from V and 7 from J; bases not matched to a gene: 5. In DNA form, the CDR3 reads TGTGCCAGCAGTTTATCGGGACAGGGGTTTGGTGGCTACACCTTC. Protein: CASSLSGQGFGGYTF.

The rearrangement links TRBV6-5 to TRBJ2-5, with a tentative D call TRBD2 (6 bases). This CDR3 is built from 13 residues. The germline V gene has CDR1 MNHEY and CDR2 SVGAGI. Trimming cost V 6 bases and J 5 bases, with 13 bases left between them. The CDR3 reads CASSRGRGETQYF. The CDR3 DNA sequence: TGTGCCAGCAGCCGGGGGAGAGGTGAGACCCAGTACTTC.

The V gene is TRBV4-3, the J gene TRBJ2-1, with 10 bases aligning to TRBD2. Germline CDR1 and CDR2: LGHNA and YSLEER. CDR3 size: 15 residues. J gave up 13 bases and V 0 bases, and 9 bases lay outside the gene matches. In DNA form, the CDR3 reads TGCGCCAGCAGCCAAGAGCTAGCGGGAGTTTTAGTTCAGTTCTTC. Residues: CASSQELAGVLVQFF.

The chain uses TRBV7-9 and TRBJ1-1, with 10 bases that match TRBD1. Germline CDR1 is SEHNR and CDR2 is FQNEAQ (reference sequence). This CDR3 region has 15 residues. V shed 7 bases and J 6 bases; nucleotides not matched to a gene: 11. CDR3 sequence: CASTYVDRGRPEAFF. The DNA of the CDR3 is TGTGCCAGCACCTACGTAGACAGGGGGCGACCTGAAGCTTTCTTT.

V and J are TRBV7-8 and TRBJ2-1; 7 nucleotides match TRBD1. With 5 bases clipped from V and 7 bases from J, the junction kept 5 bases outside the gene matches. This CDR3 has 13 amino acids. From germline, CDR1 is SGHVS and CDR2 FQNEAQ. The CDR3 sequence is CASSLDRANEQFF. CDR3 bases: TGTGCCAGCAGCCTCGACAGGGCTAATGAGCAGTTCTTC.